This T cell receptor beta chain originates from a study of cytomegalovirus exposure and HLA in healthy donors. Study at large: The Caucasian-associated ancestry cluster held around 76% of 398 genotyped donors.

PCR used 60 Vbeta primers and 13 Jbeta primers. This table comes from immunoSEQ multiplex PCR, and its TCRdb copy is limited to in-frame clones, with some not included. The table has approximately 150,000 clones, almost 85% seen once. Study-wide results and caveats: Relative to equally common others, HLA-associated TCR beta chains showed greater clonal expansion in a later analysis. An Asian-associated ancestry cluster reportedly showed fewer N-insertions than the roughly 700-donor mean in a later analysis. Among the sequence variants, a highly shared cluster was likely an artifact of sequencing.

Comments on this clone: Its antigen is still unknown.

The sample comprised PBMCs. The source of this sequence is a man younger than 45 in good health and CMV-seronegative.

The CDR3, as DNA: TGCGCCAGCAGCGAGGGACTAGCGGTCCAAGAGACCCAGTACTTC. It yields the protein CASSEGLAVQETQYF. V gene TRBV5-1 combines with J gene TRBJ2-5, with 11 nucleotides matching TRBD2. There are 15 residues in the CDR3. Germline V gene sequence: CDR1 SGHRS, CDR2 YFSETQ. V lost 4 bases, J lost 1 base, and 3 bases stayed unmatched.